This paragraph reports one T cell receptor (beta chain). The data belong to a study of shared clonotypes between healthy human individuals. About the research overall: Three plates each covered CD4 naive and memory; CD8 naive two, CD8 memory one.

The naive CD8 subset, CD45RO-negative cells positively selected for CCR7, excluded terminally differentiated effector memory CD45RA+ cells. The V and J ends lost 5 bases and 5 bases respectively, with 13 bases between them. Germline CDR1 reads MDHEN; CDR2 reads SYDVKM. The CDR3 is made up of 13 amino acids. Method: immunoSEQ multiplex PCR; TCRdb's copy keeps in-frame clones and lacks some. The repertoire holds roughly 770,000 clones, with 95% to 97% as singletons. Sample: naive CD8+ T cells sorted from blood. V is TRBV28 and J is TRBJ2-7; no reliable D call. The sequence derives from a man aged 25-45 years in good health. CDR3 DNA: TGTGCCAGCAGTCCCCCGTCCGGTCACGAGCAGTACTTC. This encodes CASSPPSGHEQYF.